The clone carrying this T cell receptor beta chain came up many times. This entry belongs to a study of low-dose radiotherapy and immunotherapy resistance in tumors. In the study overall: Fractions of 0.5 Gy went to Cohort 1 every 2 weeks, totaling 6.5 Gy. Intravenous nivolumab 240 mg every two weeks plus ipilimumab 1 mg/kg every six weeks was given to patients.

First-strand cDNA used TRAV- and TRBV-specific primers, covering alpha and beta chains. With a constant-region primer and a V-primer adapter, TCRs were subjected to around 18 PCR cycles of amplification. TCRdb processed the reads anew with MiXCR; each CDR3 protein has one entry. Among around 84,000 distinct CDR3 sequences listed, around 17% were seen once. Germline CDR1 LGHNA, CDR2 YSLEER. V was pared by 3 bases and J by 4 bases, with 6 bases of the junction left unmatched. The CDR3 consists of 15 residues. Time point specified: after trial treatment. Documented treatment: LDRT plus nivolumab, ipilimumab, low-dose cyclophosphamide and aspirin (RACIN trial).

The receptor was derived from a male donor with prostate cancer. The chain combines TRBV4-3 with TRBJ2-3; 8 bases are a match to TRBD1. Sequencing was performed on PBMCs, taken after low-dose radiotherapy plus immunotherapy. The CDR3 loop reads CASSHGRGRADTQYF. The CDR3, as DNA: TGCGCCAGCAGCCATGGCAGGGGGCGTGCAGATACGCAGTATTTT.